A single sample is the source of the 15 T cell receptor beta chains below, sequenced in a study of chemoradiotherapy in HPV16-positive cancers. The repertoire was sequenced with immunoSEQ multiplex PCR; TCRdb's copy has only in-frame clones and lacks some. The sample holds approximately 8,800 clones, 60% to 80% seen once. This material was acquired from a patient who underwent chemoradiotherapy. These receptors were obtained from a human donor with HPV-associated anogenital cancer.

The CDR3 region is CASSLGPINTEAFF. CDR3 nucleotide sequence: TGTGCCAGCAGCTTAGGGCCGATTAACACTGAAGCTTTCTTT. This sequence joins TRBV7-9 and TRBJ1-1; D unclear. The CDR3 totals 14 residues. Between the trimmed V and J ends, which lost 1 base and 2 bases, there was a span of 8 bases. Germline CDR1 and CDR2: SEHNR and FQNEAQ (reference sequence). Complete variable domain (other parts from reference TRBV7-9 and TRBJ1-1): DTGVSQNPRHKITKRGQNVTFRCDPISEHNRLYWYRQTLGQGPEFLTYFQNEAQLEKSRLLSDRFSAERPKGSFSTLEIQRTEQGDSAMYLCASSLGPINTEAFFGQGTRLTVV.

This clone was recorded only once. The chain carries TRBV19 and TRBJ2-3; D is perhaps TRBD2 (6 bases). This CDR3 region has 14 residues. With 6 bases removed from V and 2 bases from J, the gap between germline ends came to 12 bases. CDR1 is LNHDA, CDR2 SQIVND, per germline (reference sequence). The chain's CDR3 is CASRGGILTDTQYF. The CDR3 nucleotides read TGTGCCAGTAGGGGCGGGATACTCACAGATACGCAGTATTTT.

This chain joins TRBV30 and TRBJ2-7, with 7 bases that match TRBD1. This CDR3 spans 12 amino acids. J was trimmed by 0 bases and V by 5 bases; bases with no gene match: 1. Germline loops: CDR1 GTSNPN, CDR2 SVGIG (reference sequence). CDR3 nucleotide sequence: TGTGCCTGGGGGGACAGCTCCTACGAGCAGTACTTC. As protein: CAWGDSSYEQYF.

The chain is built from TRBV5-1 and TRBJ2-3; 15 nucleotides match TRBD2. The CDR3 totals 16 residues. Germline V gene data show CDR1 as SGHRS and CDR2 as YFSETQ. Losses at the gene ends were 4 bases for V and 4 bases for J; bases not matched to a gene: 4. CDR3 amino acids: CASSGGLAGGSDTQYF. CDR3 coding DNA: TGCGCCAGCAGCGGGGGACTAGCGGGGGGATCAGATACGCAGTATTTT. The full variable domain, its missing parts supplied by reference TRBV5-1 and TRBJ2-3, is KAGVTQTPRYLIKTRGQQVTLSCSPISGHRSVSWYQQTPGQGLQFLFEYFSETQRNKGNFPGRFSGRQFSNSRSEMNVSTLELGDSALYLCASSGGLAGGSDTQYFGPGTRLTVL.

The chain links TRBV7-9 to TRBJ1-4; D is uncertain. CDR1 and CDR2 from the germline V gene are SEHNR and FQNEAQ (reference sequence). Trimming took 4 bases from V and 4 from J, leaving 13 bases between them. This CDR3 has 15 amino acids. CDR3 sequence: CASSSQERDNEKLFF. CDR3 coding DNA: TGTGCCAGCAGCTCCCAAGAGAGGGATAATGAAAAACTGTTTTTT.

The CDR3 spells CAVPTGEDGYTF. DNA of the CDR3: TGTGCCGTGCCGACAGGGGAGGACGGCTACACCTTC. The chain joins TRBV10-3 to TRBJ1-2, with 8 bases aligning to TRBD1. J gave up 8 bases and V 11 bases, and 10 bases lay outside the gene matches. Germline CDR1 ENHRY, CDR2 SYGVKD. There are 12 residues in the CDR3.

This chain joins TRBV7-9 and TRBJ1-5; D is unclear. Between the trimmed V and J ends, which lost 2 bases and 4 bases, there was a span of 15 bases. The CDR3 sequence is 16 residues long. CDR1 SEHNR and CDR2 FQNEAQ come from the germline V gene (reference sequence). This CDR3 is CASSLHSLGDNQPQHF. CDR3 DNA sequence: TGTGCCAGCAGCTTACATTCGCTAGGAGATAATCAGCCCCAGCATTTT. The whole variable domain, filled in from reference TRBV7-9 and TRBJ1-5, reads DTGVSQNPRHKITKRGQNVTFRCDPISEHNRLYWYRQTLGQGPEFLTYFQNEAQLEKSRLLSDRFSAERPKGSFSTLEIQRTEQGDSAMYLCASSLHSLGDNQPQHFGDGTRLSIL.

The rearrangement uses TRBV10-1 and TRBJ2-2; 10 nucleotides line up with TRBD2. The germline V gene has CDR1 WNHNN and CDR2 SYGVQD (reference sequence). The CDR3 is made up of 15 amino acids. After removal of 3 bases from V and 4 bases from J, the junction contained 2 bases not matched to a gene. CDR3 DNA: TGCGCCAGCAGTGATACTAGCGGGGCCACCGGGGAGCTGTTTTTT. It is translated as CASSDTSGATGELFF.

This chain links TRBV28 with TRBJ1-2; 7 bases fit TRBD1. The CDR3 covers 17 residues. V was clipped by 5 bases and J by 6 bases; unmatched bases: 18. CDR1 is MDHEN and CDR2 is SYDVKM in the germline V gene. DNA for the CDR3: TGTGCCAGCAGTGACAGACAGGGAAGGGGTCTGCTTGATGGCTACACCTTC. Its translation is CASSDRQGRGLLDGYTF.

The rearrangement joins TRBV30 to TRBJ2-3; either TRBD1 or TRBD2 may fit D (6 bases each). Trimming shortened V by 1 base and J by 6 bases, and 26 bases separated the two germline ends. The CDR3 runs 18 residues. Germline values: CDR1 GTSNPN, CDR2 SVGIG (reference sequence). The CDR3: CAWSGLTSGALSADTQYF. DNA of the CDR3: TGTGCCTGGAGTGGATTGACTTCGGGGGCCTTGTCAGCCGATACGCAGTATTTT.

CDR3 DNA sequence: TGTGCCAGCTCACCAACGGGGGATGGCTACACCTTC. Its protein product is CASSPTGDGYTF. The rearrangement joins TRBV18 to TRBJ1-2, with D perhaps TRBD1 (5 bases). This CDR3 comprises 12 residues. Trimming cost V 2 bases and J 6 bases, with 7 bases left between them. The germline gives CDR1 KGHSH, CDR2 LQKENI.

This clone was seen a handful of times. This chain connects TRBV7-8 to TRBJ2-1; a possible D gene is TRBD2 (7 bases). V lost 5 bases and J 7 bases, leaving 18 bases between the germline ends. Germline assignment: CDR1 SGHVS and CDR2 FQNEAQ. The CDR3 is made up of 15 amino acids. The CDR3 DNA reads TGTGCCAGCAGCCGATATGGGGGGGCGATGAATGAGCAGTTCTTC. Translation gives CASSRYGGAMNEQFF.

The chain uses TRBV7-2 and TRBJ1-2, with 9 positions matching TRBD1. V gave up 3 bases and J gave up 12 bases; unmatched junction bases: 2. The CDR3 covers 11 residues. The germline gives CDR1 SGHTA, CDR2 FQGNSA. The chain's CDR3 is CASSLGQGDTF. CDR3 DNA: TGTGCCAGCAGCTTGGGACAGGGAGACACCTTC. Full variable domain (missing parts from reference TRBV7-2 and TRBJ1-2): GAGVSQSPSNKVTEKGKDVELRCDPISGHTALYWYRQSLGQGLEFLIYFQGNSAPDKSGLPSDRFSAERTGGSVSTLTIQRTQQEDSAVYLCASSLGQGDTFGSGTRLTVV.

V gene TRBV7-9 combines with J gene TRBJ2-3; D remains unclear. The length of the CDR3 is 14 residues. CDR1 is SEHNR, CDR2 FQNEAQ, per germline (reference sequence). The ends were cut back, 5 bases at V and 2 bases at J, with 11 bases in the middle. The CDR3 nucleotides are TGTGCCAGCAGCGCCGGAGTTCCCACAGATACGCAGTATTTT. It yields the protein CASSAGVPTDTQYF.

This clone was counted a few times. The chain carries TRBV5-1 and TRBJ2-5; TRBD1 might be the D (7 bases). V was shortened by 2 bases and J by 5 bases, with 13 bases between the two germline ends. The CDR3 length is 14 residues. Germline assignment: CDR1 SGHRS and CDR2 YFSETQ. The CDR3 sequence: CASSFEGAGETQYF. CDR3 in DNA: TGCGCCAGCAGCTTCGAGGGGGCGGGGGAGACCCAGTACTTC.